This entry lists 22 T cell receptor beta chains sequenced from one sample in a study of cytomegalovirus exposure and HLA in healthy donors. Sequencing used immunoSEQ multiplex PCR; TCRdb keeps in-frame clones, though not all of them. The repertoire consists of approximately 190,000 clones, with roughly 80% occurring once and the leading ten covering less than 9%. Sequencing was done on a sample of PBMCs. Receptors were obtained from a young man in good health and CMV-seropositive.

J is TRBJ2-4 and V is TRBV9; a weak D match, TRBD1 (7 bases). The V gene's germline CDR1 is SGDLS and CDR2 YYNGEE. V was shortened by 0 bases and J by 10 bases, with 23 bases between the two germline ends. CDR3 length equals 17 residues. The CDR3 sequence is CASSVGRRDRALEIQYF. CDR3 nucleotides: TGTGCCAGCAGCGTAGGCCGGAGGGACAGAGCGCTCGAGATTCAGTACTTC.

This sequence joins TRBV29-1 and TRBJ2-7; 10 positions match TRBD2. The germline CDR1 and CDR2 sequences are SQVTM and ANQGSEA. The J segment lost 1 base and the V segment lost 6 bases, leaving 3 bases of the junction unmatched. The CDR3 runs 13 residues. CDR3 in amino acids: CSVSSGSSYEQYF. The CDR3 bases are TGCAGCGTCTCTAGCGGGAGTTCCTACGAGCAGTACTTC.

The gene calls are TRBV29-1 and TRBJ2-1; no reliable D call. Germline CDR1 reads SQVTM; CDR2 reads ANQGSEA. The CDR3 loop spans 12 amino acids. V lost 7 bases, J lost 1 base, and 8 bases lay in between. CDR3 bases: TGCAGCGCCCAGGTTTCCTACAATGAGCAGTTCTTC. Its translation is CSAQVSYNEQFF.

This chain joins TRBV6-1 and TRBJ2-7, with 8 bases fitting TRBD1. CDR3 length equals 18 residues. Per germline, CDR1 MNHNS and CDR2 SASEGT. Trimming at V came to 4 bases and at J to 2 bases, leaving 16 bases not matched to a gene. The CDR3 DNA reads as TGTGCCAGCAGTGGCCCAGGGCAGGGGGCATCGGTCGCCTACGAGCAGTACTTC. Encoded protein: CASSGPGQGASVAYEQYF.

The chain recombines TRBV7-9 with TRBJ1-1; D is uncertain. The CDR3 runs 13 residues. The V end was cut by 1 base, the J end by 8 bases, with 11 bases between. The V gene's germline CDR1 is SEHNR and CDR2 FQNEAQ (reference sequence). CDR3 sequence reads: CASSLGGRFEAFF. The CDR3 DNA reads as TGTGCCAGCAGCTTAGGTGGCCGCTTCGAAGCTTTCTTT.

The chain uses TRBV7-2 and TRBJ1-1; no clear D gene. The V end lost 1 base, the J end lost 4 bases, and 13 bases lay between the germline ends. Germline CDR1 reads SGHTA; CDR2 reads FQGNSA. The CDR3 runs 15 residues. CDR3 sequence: CASSLDGGKGTEAFF. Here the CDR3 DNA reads TGTGCCAGCAGCTTAGACGGAGGGAAGGGCACTGAAGCTTTCTTT.

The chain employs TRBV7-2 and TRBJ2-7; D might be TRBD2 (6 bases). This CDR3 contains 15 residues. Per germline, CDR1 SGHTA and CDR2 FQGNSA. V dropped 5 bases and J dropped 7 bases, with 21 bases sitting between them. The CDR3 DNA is TGTGCCAGCAGCCCCCGAACCGGGACTCCGAGAGAGCAGTACTTC. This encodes CASSPRTGTPREQYF.

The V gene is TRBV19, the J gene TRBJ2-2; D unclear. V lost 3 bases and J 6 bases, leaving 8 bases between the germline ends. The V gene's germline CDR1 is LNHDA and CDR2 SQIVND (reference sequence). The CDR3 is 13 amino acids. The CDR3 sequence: CASSMVWPGELFF. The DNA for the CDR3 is TGTGCCAGTAGTATGGTGTGGCCCGGGGAGCTGTTTTTT. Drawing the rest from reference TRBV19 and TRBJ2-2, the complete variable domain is DGGITQSPKYLFRKEGQNVTLSCEQNLNHDAMYWYRQDPGQGLRLIYYSQIVNDFQKGDIAEGYSVSREKKESFPLTVTSAQKNPTAFYLCASSMVWPGELFFGEGSRLTVL.

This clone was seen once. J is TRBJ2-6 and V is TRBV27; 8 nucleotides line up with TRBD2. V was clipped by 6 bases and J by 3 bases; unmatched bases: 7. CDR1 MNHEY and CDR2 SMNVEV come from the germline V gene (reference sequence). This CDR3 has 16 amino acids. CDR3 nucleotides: TGTGCCAGCAGGAGGGCGGGAGGATTTGGGGCCAACGTCCTGACTTTC. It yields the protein CASRRAGGFGANVLTF.

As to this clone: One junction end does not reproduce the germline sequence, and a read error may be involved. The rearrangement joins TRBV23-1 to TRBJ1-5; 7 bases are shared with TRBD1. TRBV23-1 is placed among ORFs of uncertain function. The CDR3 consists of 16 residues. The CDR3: CARIRDRSSEDQSQHF. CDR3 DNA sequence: TGCGCCAGAATCCGGGACAGATCCTCCGAGGATCAGTCCCAGCATTTT.

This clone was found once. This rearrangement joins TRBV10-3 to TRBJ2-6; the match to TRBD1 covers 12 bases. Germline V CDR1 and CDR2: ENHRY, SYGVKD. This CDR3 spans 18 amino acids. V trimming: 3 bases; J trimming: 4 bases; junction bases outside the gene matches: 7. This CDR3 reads CAISESGTGGRGANVLTF. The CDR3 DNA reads TGTGCCATCAGTGAATCGGGGACAGGGGGCAGAGGGGCCAACGTCCTGACTTTC.

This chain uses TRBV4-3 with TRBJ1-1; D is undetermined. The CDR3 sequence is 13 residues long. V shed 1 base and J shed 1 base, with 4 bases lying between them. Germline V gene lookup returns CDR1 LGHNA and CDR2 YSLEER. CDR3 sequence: CASSQVSNTEAFF. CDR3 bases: TGCGCCAGCAGCCAAGTCTCGAACACTGAAGCTTTCTTT.

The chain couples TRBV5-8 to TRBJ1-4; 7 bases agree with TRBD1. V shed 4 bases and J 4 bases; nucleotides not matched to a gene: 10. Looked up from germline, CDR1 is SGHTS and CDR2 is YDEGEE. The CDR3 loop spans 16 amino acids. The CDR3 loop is CASSPGQRQNNEKLFF. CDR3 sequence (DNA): TGTGCCAGCAGCCCGGGACAGCGGCAAAATAATGAAAAACTGTTTTTT.

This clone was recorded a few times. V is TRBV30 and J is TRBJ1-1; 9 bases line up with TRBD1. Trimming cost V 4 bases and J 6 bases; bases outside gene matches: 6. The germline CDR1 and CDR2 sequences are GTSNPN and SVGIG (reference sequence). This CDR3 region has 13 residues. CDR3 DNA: TGTGCCTGGACCACAGGGGGCTCGGCTGAAGCTTTCTTT. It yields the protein CAWTTGGSAEAFF.

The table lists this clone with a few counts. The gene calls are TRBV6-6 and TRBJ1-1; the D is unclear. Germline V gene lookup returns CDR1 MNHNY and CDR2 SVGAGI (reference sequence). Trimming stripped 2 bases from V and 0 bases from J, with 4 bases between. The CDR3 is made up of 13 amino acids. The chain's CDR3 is CASSYAVNTEAFF. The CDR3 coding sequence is TGTGCCAGCAGTTACGCGGTGAACACTGAAGCTTTCTTT.

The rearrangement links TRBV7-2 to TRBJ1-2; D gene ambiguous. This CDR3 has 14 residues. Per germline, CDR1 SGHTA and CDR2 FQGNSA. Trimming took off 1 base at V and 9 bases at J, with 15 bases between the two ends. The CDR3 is CASSLDIGVWRYTF. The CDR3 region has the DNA TGTGCCAGCAGCTTAGATATCGGGGTATGGCGCTACACCTTC.

CDR3 DNA: TGCGCCAGCAGCCAGACCCGAGCAGCGGAGCGGGGGCCCCAGCATTTT. Translated, it gives CASSQTRAAERGPQHF. The chain has TRBV4-1 and TRBJ1-5; D not resolved. Trimming pared 3 bases from V and 9 bases from J, leaving 21 bases between. The CDR3 has 16 amino acids. The germline V gene has CDR1 MGHRA and CDR2 YSYEKL.

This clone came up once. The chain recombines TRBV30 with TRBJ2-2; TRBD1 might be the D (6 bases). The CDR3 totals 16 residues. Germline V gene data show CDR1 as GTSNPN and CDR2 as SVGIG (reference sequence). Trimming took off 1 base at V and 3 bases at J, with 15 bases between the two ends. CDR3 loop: CAWSDNHRADTGELFF. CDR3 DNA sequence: TGTGCCTGGAGTGACAACCACAGGGCGGACACCGGGGAGCTGTTTTTT.

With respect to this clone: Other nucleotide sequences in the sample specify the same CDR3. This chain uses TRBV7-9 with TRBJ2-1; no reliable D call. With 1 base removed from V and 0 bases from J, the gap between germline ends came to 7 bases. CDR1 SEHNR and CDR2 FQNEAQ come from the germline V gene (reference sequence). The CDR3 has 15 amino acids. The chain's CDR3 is CASSLDGSSYNEQFF. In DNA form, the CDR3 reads TGTGCCAGCAGCTTAGACGGTAGCTCCTACAATGAGCAGTTCTTC.

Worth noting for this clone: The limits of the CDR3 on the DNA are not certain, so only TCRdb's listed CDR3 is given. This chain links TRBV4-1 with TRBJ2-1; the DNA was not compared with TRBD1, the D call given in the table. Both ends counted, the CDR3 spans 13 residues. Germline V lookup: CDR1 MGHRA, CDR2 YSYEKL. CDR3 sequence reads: CASSPVGTGILFF.

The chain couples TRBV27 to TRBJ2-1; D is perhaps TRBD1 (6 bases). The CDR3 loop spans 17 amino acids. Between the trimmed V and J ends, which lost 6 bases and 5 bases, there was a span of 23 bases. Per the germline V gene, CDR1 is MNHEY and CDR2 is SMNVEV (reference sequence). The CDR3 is CASSPPRHRVGNNEQFF. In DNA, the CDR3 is TGTGCCAGCAGCCCCCCCAGACACAGGGTCGGAAACAATGAGCAGTTCTTC.

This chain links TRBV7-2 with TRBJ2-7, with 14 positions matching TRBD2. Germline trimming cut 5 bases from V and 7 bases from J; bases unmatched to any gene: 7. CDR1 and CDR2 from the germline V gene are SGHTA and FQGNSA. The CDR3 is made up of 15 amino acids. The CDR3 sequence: CASSPGTSGSEEQYF. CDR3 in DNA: TGTGCCAGCAGCCCCGGGACTAGCGGGAGCGAAGAGCAGTACTTC.